Reported below is one T cell receptor (beta chain). Its antigen is undetermined. This sequence may be a read error, since a much larger clone differs from it by one base. These data are taken from a study of tumor-infiltrating lymphocytes in primary liver carcinoma. Study-level results: Top-250-clone fractions were significantly higher in tumors than in blood (p = 0.039). Compared with tumor region pairs, tumor-adjacent and tumor-blood pairs overlapped less.

Germline V gene data show CDR1 as MGHRA and CDR2 as YSYEKL. This CDR3 spans 15 amino acids. TCR beta cDNA was made from 400 to 500 ng total RNA with a constant-region primer. For TCR beta, libraries were produced by three nested multiplex PCR rounds using slightly modified ARM-PCR. Running around 9 cycles apiece, the first two PCR rounds relied on TRBV1-TRBV30 forward primers together with a C-beta reverse primer. Each CDR3 protein gets one entry after TCRdb re-called the multiplex PCR reads with MiXCR. The data hold approximately 330,000 distinct CDR3 sequences, with about 61% observed a single time. Germline DNA was extracted too, while blood RNA derived from unsorted whole blood.

Input material: peripheral blood. This chain links TRBV4-1 with TRBJ2-2; 10 positions agree with TRBD1. This TCR came from a man between 35 and 55 years old with primary liver carcinoma and hepatitis B virus infection. CDR3 in amino acids: CDSSGQGGYTGELFF. The CDR3, as DNA: TGCGACAGCAGTGGACAGGGGGGCTACACCGGGGAGCTGTTTTTT.